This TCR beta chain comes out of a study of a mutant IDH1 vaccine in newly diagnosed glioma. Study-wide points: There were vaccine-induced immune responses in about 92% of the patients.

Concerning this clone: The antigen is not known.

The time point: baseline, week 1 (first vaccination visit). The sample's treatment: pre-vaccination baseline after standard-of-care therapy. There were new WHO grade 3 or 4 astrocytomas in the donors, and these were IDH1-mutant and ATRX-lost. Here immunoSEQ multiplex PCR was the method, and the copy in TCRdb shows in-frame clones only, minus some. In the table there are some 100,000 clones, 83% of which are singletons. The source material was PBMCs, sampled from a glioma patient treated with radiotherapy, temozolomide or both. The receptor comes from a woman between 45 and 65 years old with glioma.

The CDR3, as DNA: TGTGCCAGCAGCGTTGACCGGGTGGATGAGCAGTTCTTC. Protein sequence: CASSVDRVDEQFF. J is TRBJ2-1 and V is TRBV9; no firm D call. With 2 bases removed from V and 8 bases from J, the gap between germline ends came to 11 bases. The CDR3 loop spans 13 amino acids. Germline CDR1 reads SGDLS; CDR2 reads YYNGEE.